The sequence of this T cell receptor beta chain was determined in a study of regulatory T cells in long-lasting Graves disease. This clonotype has ten or more counts. A junction boundary mismatches the germline segment, possibly from a read error. Specified time point: persistent/refractory GD, antithyroid drugs over 5 years with positive TRAb. Extracted PBMC RNA gave rise to the TCR library. An endocrinology unit in Xi'an, China, supplied the patients. Arm-PCR with iRepertoire HTBI primers amplified the CDR3 regions for these TCR beta libraries. One entry per CDR3 protein results from TCRdb running MiXCR on the multiplex PCR reads. The table has roughly 400,000 distinct CDR3 sequences, roughly a fifth seen once; the top ten hold about 13%. The source material was peripheral blood mononuclear cells (PBMCs), sampled when the disease was refractory, from a patient treated with antithyroid drugs. The clonotype originates from a female donor with Graves disease.

This chain's CDR3 is CASSLDREQYF. The CDR3, as DNA: TGTGCCAGCAGCTTAGATAGAGAGCAGTACTTC. The gene calls are TRBV5-1 and TRBJ2-7; no clear D gene. The V gene's germline CDR1 is SGHRS and CDR2 YFSETQ. The CDR3 covers 11 residues.